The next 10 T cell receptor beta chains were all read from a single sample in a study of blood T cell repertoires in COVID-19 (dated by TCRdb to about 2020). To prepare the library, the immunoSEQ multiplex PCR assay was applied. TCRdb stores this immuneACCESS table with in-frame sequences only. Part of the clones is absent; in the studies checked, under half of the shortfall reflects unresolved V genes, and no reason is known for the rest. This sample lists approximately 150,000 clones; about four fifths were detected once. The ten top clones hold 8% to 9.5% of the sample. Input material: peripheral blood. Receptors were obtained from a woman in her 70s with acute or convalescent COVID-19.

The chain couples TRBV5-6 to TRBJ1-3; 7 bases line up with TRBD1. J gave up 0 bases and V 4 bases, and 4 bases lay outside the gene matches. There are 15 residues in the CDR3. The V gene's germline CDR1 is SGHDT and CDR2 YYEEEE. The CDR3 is CASSPGQISGNTIYF. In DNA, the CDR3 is TGTGCCAGCAGCCCGGGACAGATCTCTGGAAACACCATATATTTT.

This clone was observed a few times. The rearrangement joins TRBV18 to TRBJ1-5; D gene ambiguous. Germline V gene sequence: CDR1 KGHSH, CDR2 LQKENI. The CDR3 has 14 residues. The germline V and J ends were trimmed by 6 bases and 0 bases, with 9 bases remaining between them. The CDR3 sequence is CASSSGNSNQPQHF. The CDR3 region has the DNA TGTGCCAGCTCGTCCGGGAATAGCAATCAGCCCCAGCATTTT.

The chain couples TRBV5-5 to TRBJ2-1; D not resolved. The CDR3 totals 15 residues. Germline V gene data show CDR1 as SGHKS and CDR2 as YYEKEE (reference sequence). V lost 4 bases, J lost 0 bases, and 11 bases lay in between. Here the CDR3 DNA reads TGTGCCAGCAGCCCTCACTCGAGCTCCTACAATGAGCAGTTCTTC. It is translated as CASSPHSSSYNEQFF.

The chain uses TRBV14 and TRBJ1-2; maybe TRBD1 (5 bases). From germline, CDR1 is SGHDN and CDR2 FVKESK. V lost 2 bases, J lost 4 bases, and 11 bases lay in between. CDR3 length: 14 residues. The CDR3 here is CASSQYPGIYGYTF. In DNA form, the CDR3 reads TGTGCCAGCAGCCAATACCCAGGGATCTATGGCTACACCTTC.

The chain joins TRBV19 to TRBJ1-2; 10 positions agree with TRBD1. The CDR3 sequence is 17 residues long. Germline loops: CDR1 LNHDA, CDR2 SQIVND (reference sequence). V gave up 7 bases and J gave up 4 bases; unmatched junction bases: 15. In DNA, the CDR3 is TGTGCCAGTACTTATAGCGGGACAGGGGATCTAGTCTATGGCTACACCTTC. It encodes CASTYSGTGDLVYGYTF.

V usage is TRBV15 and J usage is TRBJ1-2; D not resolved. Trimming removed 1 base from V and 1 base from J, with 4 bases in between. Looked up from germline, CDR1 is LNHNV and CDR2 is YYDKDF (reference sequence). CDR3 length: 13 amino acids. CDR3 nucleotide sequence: TGTGCCACCAGCAGAGGAGATAACTATGGCTACACCTTC. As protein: CATSRGDNYGYTF.

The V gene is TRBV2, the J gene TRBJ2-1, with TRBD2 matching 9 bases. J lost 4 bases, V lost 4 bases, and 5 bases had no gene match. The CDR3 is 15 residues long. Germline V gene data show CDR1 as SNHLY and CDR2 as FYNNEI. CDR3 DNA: TGTGCCAGCAGTGGTCCTAGCGGGGATTACAATGAGCAGTTCTTC. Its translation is CASSGPSGDYNEQFF.

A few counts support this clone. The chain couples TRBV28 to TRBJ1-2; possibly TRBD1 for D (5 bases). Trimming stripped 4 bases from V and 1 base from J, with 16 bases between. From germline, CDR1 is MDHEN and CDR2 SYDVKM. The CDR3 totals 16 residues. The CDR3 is CASSSPGYLVNYGYTF. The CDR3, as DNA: TGTGCCAGCAGTTCCCCAGGGTATTTGGTTAACTATGGCTACACCTTC.

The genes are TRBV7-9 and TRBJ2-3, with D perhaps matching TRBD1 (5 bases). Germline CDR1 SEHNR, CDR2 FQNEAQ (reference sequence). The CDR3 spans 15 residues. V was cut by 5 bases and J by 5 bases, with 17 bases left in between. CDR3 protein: CASSPHQGVGDTQYF. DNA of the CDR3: TGTGCCAGCAGCCCCCACCAGGGCGTTGGAGATACGCAGTATTTT. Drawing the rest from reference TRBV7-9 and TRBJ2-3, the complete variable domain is DTGVSQNPRHKITKRGQNVTFRCDPISEHNRLYWYRQTLGQGPEFLTYFQNEAQLEKSRLLSDRFSAERPKGSFSTLEIQRTEQGDSAMYLCASSPHQGVGDTQYFGPGTRLTVL.

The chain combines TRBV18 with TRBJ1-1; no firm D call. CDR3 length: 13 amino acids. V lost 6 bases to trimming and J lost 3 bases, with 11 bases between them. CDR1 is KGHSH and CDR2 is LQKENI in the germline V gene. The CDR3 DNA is TGTGCCAGCTCCAAAGGCGGGGACACTGAAGCTTTCTTT. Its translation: CASSKGGDTEAFF.